The present TCR beta chain was sequenced within a study of spatial heterogeneity in lung cancer. Looking at the study overall: Fewer alpha-chain than beta-chain sequences were consistently detected.

Documented time point: sample taken at primary tumor resection. No cell sorting; template was whole RNA from tumor, lung tissue or PBMC. Germline V CDR1 and CDR2: SGHTA, FQGNSA. CDR3 length: 14 amino acids. Trimming shortened V by 1 base and J by 1 base, and 7 bases separated the two germline ends. This clonotype was seen at least ten times. TCRdb used MiXCR to reprocess the 5' RACE reads, holding one entry per CDR3 protein. The table includes approximately 49,000 distinct CDR3 sequences, around 5.2% detected once. The rearrangement uses TRBV7-2 and TRBJ1-1; D not resolved. This TCR was sampled from a male donor with early-stage non-small cell lung cancer. The sequenced sample was PBMCs, obtained at surgery. The CDR3 bases are TGTGCCAGCAGCTTAGGTCGACAGAACACTGAAGCTTTCTTT. It translates to CASSLGRQNTEAFF.